This T cell receptor beta chain was sequenced in a study (dated by TCRdb to the early 2010s). To note about this clonotype: It lacks a known antigen. Base quality data are lacking; no much larger clone is found one base away.

V and J lose 8 bases and 5 bases, and a span of 10 bases separates them. The CDR3 sequence holds 11 residues, the cysteine and phenylalanine included. Only the CDR3 DNA is retained, 33 bases long and in frame from the first base. From a lookup of the germline V gene (reference sequence), CDR1 and CDR2 are GTSNPN and SVGIG. Sequencing relied on an Illumina Genome Analyzer IIx. The public reads were reprocessed in TCRdb via fastp at Q25 and MiXCR, keeping in-frame beta chains. All rows with the same CDR3 protein become a single entry with the most common DNA and genes. The table for this sample lists 6,500 to 8,500 distinct CDR3 sequences; roughly a third of them were counted only once. The ten largest clones take up roughly a fifth of the sample.

This receptor was taken from a human donor. The sample consisted of blood. The V and J genes are TRBV30 and TRBJ2-1; perhaps TRBD2 is the D gene, with 6 bases matching. Here is the DNA: TGTGCCATGGAGGGTAACAATGAGCAGTTCTTC. Translated, it reads CAMEGNNEQFF.